The present entry profiles one T cell receptor beta chain with its context. This sample is drawn from a study of blood T cell repertoires in COVID-19. About the research overall: Italy, Spain and the United States were the sources of the convalescent and acute COVID-19 samples. The cDNA or gDNA used as material had been derived from T cells, B-cell-depleted T cells, or PBMCs.

Under the authors' procedure: Estimates of nucleated cell counts were drawn from the amplification of reference gene primers. TCRdb keeps only in-frame clones here, not all; method: immunoSEQ multiplex PCR. V, J and clone size are those of that table, while D and trimming were read from the DNA. The sample lists approximately 410,000 clones, around 86% occurring once. The CDR3 covers 14 residues. V was shortened by 3 bases and J by 2 bases, with 14 bases between the two germline ends. Germline lookup yields CDR1 DFQATT and CDR2 SNEGSKA (reference sequence). The clonotype was recovered from a young woman with active or convalescent COVID-19. The source material was peripheral blood. J is TRBJ2-7 and V is TRBV20-1, with D possibly TRBD2 on 5 matching bases. The CDR3 reads CSASRGANPYEQYF. In nucleotides, the CDR3 is TGCAGTGCTAGTCGGGGTGCGAACCCCTACGAGCAGTACTTC.